This TCR beta chain comes out of a study of blood T cells in healthy people across ages. Points from the study as a whole: Significant beta diversity loss was already apparent by age 40, declining roughly linearly.

Through a sample-barcoded 5' primer and a J-beta primer mix, a second PCR was run for roughly 6 to 12 cycles. Each cDNA molecule was tagged by a template-switch adaptor with 12 random nucleotides. TCRdb re-called the 5' RACE reads through MiXCR, storing one row per CDR3 protein. The sample has about 640,000 distinct CDR3 sequences; 58% are singletons. To note about this clonotype: As yet, its antigen is unknown.

Healthy Caucasians from Russia aged about 6 to 90 served as donors. Total RNA, at least 6 micrograms per sample, was extracted from PBMCs. V gave up 2 bases and J gave up 1 base, with 8 bases separating them. From germline, CDR1 is MNHEY and CDR2 SVGAGI. This CDR3 is built from 14 residues. This rearrangement joins TRBV6-5 to TRBJ2-5, with D unclear. Sequenced material: blood. The sequence derives from a man aged 55 to 69 in good health. The chain's CDR3 is CASSYLSSQETQYF. As DNA, the CDR3 is TGTGCCAGCAGTTACCTCAGCAGCCAAGAGACCCAGTACTTC.